These T cell receptor beta chains were read from a single sample in a study of blood T cells in healthy people across ages. TCRdb fed the 5' RACE reads into MiXCR, producing one record per CDR3 protein. The data hold 500,000 to 600,000 distinct CDR3 sequences, with 27% observed a single time. Sequenced input: blood. The source of these receptors is a woman in her 70s in good health. Each CDR3 is given with its conserved first and last residue. Expanded clones are given a class, and other clones once, few, many or no size at all.

TRBJ2-5,many,TRBV29-1,CSVDGLWETQYF
-,-,TRBV12-3/TRBV12-4,CASSFPVQGGGEQFF
TRBJ2-5,few,TRBV7-2,CASSYDPGQIQETQYF
TRBJ1-2,few,TRBV9,CASSVEPLGTVYGYTF
TRBJ1-2,-,TRBV7-2,CASSLDRGRSYGYTF
TRBJ2-3,few,TRBV5-5,CASSLEQVADTQYF
TRBJ1-4,-,TRBV4-3,CASSQESSAGVIATNEKLFF
TRBJ1-1,-,TRBV29-1,CSVKGPQGARNTEAFF
TRBJ2-3,-,TRBV7-2,CASSLGDKPDTQYF
TRBJ2-2,-,TRBV12-3/TRBV12-4,CASSSNLGTSGNTGELFF
TRBJ2-7,few,TRBV7-2,CASSLYGLAGTYEQYF
TRBJ1-2,-,TRBV20-1,CSARVPGGNGYTF
TRBJ2-7,-,TRBV4-3,CASSQAGTANREQYF
TRBJ2-1,-,TRBV9,CASSRIGVSSYNEQFF
-,-,TRBV6-2/TRBV6-3,CVSSSTEETQYF
TRBJ1-5,-,TRBV6-5,CASSLTDAGQPQHF
TRBJ1-4,few,TRBV29-1,CSAVGQGLGEKLFF